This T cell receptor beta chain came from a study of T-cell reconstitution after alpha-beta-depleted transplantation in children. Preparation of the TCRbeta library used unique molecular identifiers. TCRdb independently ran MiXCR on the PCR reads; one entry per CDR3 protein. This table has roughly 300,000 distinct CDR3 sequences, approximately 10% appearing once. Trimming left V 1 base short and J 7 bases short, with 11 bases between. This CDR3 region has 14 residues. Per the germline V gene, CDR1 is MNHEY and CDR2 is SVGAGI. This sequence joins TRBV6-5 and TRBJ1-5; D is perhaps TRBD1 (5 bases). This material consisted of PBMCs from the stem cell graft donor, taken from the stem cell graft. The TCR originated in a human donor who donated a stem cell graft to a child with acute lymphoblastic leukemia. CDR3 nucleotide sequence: TGTGCCAGCAGTTACTGGGGGTCCGGCCAGCCCCAGCATTTT. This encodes CASSYWGSGQPQHF.